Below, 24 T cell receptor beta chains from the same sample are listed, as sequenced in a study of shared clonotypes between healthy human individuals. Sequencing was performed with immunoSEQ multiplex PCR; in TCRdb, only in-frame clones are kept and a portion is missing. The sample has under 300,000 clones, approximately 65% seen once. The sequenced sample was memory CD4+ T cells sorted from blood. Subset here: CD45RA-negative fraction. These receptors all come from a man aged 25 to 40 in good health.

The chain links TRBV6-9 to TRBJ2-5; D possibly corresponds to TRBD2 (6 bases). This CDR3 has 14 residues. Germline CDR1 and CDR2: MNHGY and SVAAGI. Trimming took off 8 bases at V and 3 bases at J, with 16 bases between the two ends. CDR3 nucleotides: TGTGCCAGCGGGACTCCCAGGACCGAAGAGACCCAGTACTTC. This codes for CASGTPRTEETQYF.

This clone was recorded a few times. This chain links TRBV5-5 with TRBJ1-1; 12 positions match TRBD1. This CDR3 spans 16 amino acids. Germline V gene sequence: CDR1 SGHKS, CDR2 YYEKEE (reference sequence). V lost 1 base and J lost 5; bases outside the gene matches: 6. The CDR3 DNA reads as TGTGCCAGCAGCTTGAAGGGGACAGGGGGCGGAACTGAAGCTTTCTTT. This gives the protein CASSLKGTGGGTEAFF. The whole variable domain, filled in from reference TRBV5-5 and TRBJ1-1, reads DAGVTQSPTHLIKTRGQQVTLRCSPISGHKSVSWYQQVLGQGPQFIFQYYEKEERGRGNFPDRFSARQFPNYSSELNVNALLLGDSALYLCASSLKGTGGGTEAFFGQGTRLTVV.

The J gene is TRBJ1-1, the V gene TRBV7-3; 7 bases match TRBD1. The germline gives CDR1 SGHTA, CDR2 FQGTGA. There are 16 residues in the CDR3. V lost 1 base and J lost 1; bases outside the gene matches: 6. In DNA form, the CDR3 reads TGTGCCAGCAGCTTAAAAGGGGGACAGACGAACACTGAAGCTTTCTTT. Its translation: CASSLKGGQTNTEAFF.

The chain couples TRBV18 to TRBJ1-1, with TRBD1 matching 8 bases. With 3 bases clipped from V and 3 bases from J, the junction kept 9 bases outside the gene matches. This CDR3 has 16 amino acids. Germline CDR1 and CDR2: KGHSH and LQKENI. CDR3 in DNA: TGTGCCAGCTCACCTCGACAGGGGAGTGGGGACACTGAAGCTTTCTTT. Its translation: CASSPRQGSGDTEAFF.

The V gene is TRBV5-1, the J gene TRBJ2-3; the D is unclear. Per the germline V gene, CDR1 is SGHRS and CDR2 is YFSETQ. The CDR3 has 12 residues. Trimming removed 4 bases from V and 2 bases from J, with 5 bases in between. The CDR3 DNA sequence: TGCGCCAGCAGCCCGTTCACAGATACGCAGTATTTT. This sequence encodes CASSPFTDTQYF.

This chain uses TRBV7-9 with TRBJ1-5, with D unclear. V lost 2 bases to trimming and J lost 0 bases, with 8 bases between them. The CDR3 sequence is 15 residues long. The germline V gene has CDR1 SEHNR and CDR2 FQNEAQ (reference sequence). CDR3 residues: CASSLTRDSNQPQHF. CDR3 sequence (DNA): TGTGCCAGCAGCTTAACAAGGGATAGCAATCAGCCCCAGCATTTT.

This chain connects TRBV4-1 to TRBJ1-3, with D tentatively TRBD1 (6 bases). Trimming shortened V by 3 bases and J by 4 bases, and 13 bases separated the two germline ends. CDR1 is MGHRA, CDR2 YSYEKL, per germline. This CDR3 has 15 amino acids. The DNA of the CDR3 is TGCGCCAGCAGCCAGCCCGACAGGCTAGGAAACACCATATATTTT. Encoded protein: CASSQPDRLGNTIYF.

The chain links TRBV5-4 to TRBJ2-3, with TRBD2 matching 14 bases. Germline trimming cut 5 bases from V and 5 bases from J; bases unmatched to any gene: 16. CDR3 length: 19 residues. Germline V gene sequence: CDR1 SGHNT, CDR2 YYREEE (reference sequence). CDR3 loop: CASSQTGTSGSYGGDTQYF. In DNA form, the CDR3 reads TGTGCCAGCAGTCAAACCGGGACTAGCGGGAGCTACGGGGGAGATACGCAGTATTTT.

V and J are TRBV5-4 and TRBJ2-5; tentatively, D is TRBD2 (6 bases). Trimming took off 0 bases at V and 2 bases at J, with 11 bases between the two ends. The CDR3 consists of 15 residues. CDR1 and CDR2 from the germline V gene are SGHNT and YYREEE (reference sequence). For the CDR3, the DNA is TGTGCCAGCAGCTTGGACGTAGCGGAACAAGAGACCCAGTACTTC. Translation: CASSLDVAEQETQYF.

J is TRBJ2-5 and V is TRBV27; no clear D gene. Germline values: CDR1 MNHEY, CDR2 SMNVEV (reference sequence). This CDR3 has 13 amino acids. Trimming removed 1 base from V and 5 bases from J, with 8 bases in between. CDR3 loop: CASSLFSAETQYF. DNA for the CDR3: TGTGCCAGCAGTTTATTCAGCGCCGAGACCCAGTACTTC.

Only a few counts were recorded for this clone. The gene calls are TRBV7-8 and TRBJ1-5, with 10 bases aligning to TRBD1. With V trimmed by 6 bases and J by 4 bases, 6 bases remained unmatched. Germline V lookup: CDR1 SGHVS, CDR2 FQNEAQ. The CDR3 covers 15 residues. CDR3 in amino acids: CASRLGTGVNQPQHF. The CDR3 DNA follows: TGTGCCAGCAGGCTAGGGACAGGGGTTAATCAGCCCCAGCATTTT.

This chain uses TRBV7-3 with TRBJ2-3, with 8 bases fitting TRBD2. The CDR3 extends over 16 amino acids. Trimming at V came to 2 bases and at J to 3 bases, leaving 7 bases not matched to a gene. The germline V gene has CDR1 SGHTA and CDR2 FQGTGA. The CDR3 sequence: CASSLSTGGPTDTQYF. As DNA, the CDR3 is TGTGCCAGCAGCTTATCAACGGGAGGGCCTACAGATACGCAGTATTTT.

CDR3 amino acids: CASSLIATGTDTQYF. CDR3 nucleotides: TGTGCCAGCAGCTTAATAGCGACCGGCACAGATACGCAGTATTTT. The chain is built from TRBV7-6 and TRBJ2-3; a possible D gene is TRBD2 (5 bases). Trimming left V 2 bases short and J 1 base short, with 10 bases between. Germline CDR1 and CDR2: SGHVS and FNYEAQ. The CDR3 runs to 15 residues.

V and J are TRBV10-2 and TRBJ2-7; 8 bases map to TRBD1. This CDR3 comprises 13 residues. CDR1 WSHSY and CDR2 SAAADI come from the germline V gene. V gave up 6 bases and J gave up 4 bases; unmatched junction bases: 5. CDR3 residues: CASSTGGIYEQYF. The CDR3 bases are TGCGCCAGCAGCACAGGGGGAATTTACGAGCAGTACTTC.

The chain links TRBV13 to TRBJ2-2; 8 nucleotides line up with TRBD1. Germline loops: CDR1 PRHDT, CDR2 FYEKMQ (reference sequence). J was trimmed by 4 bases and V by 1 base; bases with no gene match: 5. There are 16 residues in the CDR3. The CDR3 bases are TGTGCCAGCAGCTTAGAACAGGGGGTGAGCACCGGGGAGCTGTTTTTT. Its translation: CASSLEQGVSTGELFF.

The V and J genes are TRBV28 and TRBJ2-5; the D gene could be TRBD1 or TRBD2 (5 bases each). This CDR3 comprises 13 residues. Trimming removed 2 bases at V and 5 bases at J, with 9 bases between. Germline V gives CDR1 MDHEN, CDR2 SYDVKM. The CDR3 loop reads CASSLGGLETQYF. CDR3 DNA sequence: TGTGCCAGCAGTTTAGGGGGATTGGAGACCCAGTACTTC.

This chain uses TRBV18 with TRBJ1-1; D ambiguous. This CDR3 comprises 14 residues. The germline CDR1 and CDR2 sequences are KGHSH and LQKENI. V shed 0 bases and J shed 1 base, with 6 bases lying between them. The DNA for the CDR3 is TGTGCCAGCTCACCACCAACTCCGAACACTGAAGCTTTCTTT. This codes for CASSPPTPNTEAFF.

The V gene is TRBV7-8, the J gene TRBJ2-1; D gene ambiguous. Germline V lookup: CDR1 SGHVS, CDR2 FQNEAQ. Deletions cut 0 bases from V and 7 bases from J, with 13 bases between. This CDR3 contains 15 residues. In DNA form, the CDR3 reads TGTGCCAGCAGCTTAGCGCTCGAGCGTATTAATGAGCAGTTCTTC. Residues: CASSLALERINEQFF.

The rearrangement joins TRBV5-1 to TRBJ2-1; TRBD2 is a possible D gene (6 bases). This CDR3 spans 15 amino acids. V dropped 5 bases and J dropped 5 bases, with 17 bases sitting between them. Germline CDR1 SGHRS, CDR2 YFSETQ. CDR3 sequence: CASSILASVDNEQFF. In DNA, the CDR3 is TGCGCCAGCAGTATCTTGGCTAGCGTAGACAATGAGCAGTTCTTC. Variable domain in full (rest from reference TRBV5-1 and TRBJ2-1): KAGVTQTPRYLIKTRGQQVTLSCSPISGHRSVSWYQQTPGQGLQFLFEYFSETQRNKGNFPGRFSGRQFSNSRSEMNVSTLELGDSALYLCASSILASVDNEQFFGPGTRLTVL.

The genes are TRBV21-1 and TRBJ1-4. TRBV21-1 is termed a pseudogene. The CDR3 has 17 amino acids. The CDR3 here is CASSFRPGEGRNEKLFF. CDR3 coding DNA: TGTGCCAGCAGCTTTCGGCCCGGGGAGGGTAGGAATGAAAAACTGTTTTTT.

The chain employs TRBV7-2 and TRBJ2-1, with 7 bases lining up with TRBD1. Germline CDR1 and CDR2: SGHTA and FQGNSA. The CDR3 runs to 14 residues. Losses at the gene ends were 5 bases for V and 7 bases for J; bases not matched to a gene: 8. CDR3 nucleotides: TGTGCCAGCAGCCGCGAAACAGGGGAAAATGAGCAGTTCTTC. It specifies CASSRETGENEQFF.

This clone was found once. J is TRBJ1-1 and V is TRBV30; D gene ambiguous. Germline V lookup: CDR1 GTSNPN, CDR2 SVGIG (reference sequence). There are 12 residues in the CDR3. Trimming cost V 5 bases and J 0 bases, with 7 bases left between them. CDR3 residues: CAWSKMNTEAFF. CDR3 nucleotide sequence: TGTGCCTGGTCAAAAATGAACACTGAAGCTTTCTTT.

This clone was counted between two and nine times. The CDR3, as DNA: TGCGCCAGCAGGGGGGCGGGAGGACCGAACACCGGGGAGCTGTTTTTT. Translation: CASRGAGGPNTGELFF. The chain joins TRBV5-1 to TRBJ2-2; TRBD2 aligns across 8 bases. Germline assignment: CDR1 SGHRS and CDR2 YFSETQ. This CDR3 is built from 16 residues. V lost 5 bases to trimming and J lost 0 bases; unmatched junction nucleotides: 6.

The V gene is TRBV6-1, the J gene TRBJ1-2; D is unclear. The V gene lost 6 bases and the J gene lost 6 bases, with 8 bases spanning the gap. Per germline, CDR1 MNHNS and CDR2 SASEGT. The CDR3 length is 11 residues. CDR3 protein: CASRDMDGYTF. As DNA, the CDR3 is TGTGCCAGCAGAGACATGGATGGCTACACCTTC.